The T cell receptor beta chain described here comes from a study of blood T cell repertoires in COVID-19. Whole-study context: Sources were T cells, B-cell-depleted T cells, or PBMCs; the material itself was cDNA or gDNA.

Generated by immunoSEQ multiplex PCR, the TCRdb table keeps only in-frame clones and is missing some. The sample carries some 270,000 clones, 85% to 90% recorded once. Losses at the gene ends were 5 bases for V and 4 bases for J; bases not matched to a gene: 3. CDR3 length: 13 amino acids. CDR1 is KGHDR and CDR2 is SFDVKD in the germline V gene. The clonotype comes from a woman in her 30s with acute COVID-19. The sample consisted of PBMCs or T cells enriched from blood (not recorded which). V is TRBV24-1 and J is TRBJ2-7; 8 bases align to TRBD2. The CDR3 DNA follows: TGTGCCACCAGTGGGGCTAGCGGGTACGAGCAGTACTTC. Protein: CATSGASGYEQYF.